The source of this T cell receptor beta chain is a study of blood T cell repertoires in COVID-19. For the study at large: PBMCs, B-cell-depleted T cells, or T cells provided the cDNA or gDNA that made up the material.

Deletions cut 7 bases from V and 1 base from J, with 11 bases between. The CDR3 consists of 14 residues. Germline V lookup: CDR1 MDHEN, CDR2 SYDVKM. Using immunoSEQ multiplex PCR, the repertoire was profiled, and TCRdb retains in-frame clones only, with some absent. Here the sample spans roughly 700,000 clones, around 90% being singletons. The sequenced material came from peripheral blood. This clonotype was obtained from a woman under 30 with acute or convalescent COVID-19. V is TRBV28 and J is TRBJ1-5, with a possible D match to TRBD1 (6 bases). DNA of the CDR3: TGTGCCAGCAATACGAGGGGGAGCAATCAGCCCCAGCATTTT. Encoded protein: CASNTRGSNQPQHF.